This TCR beta chain was retrieved from a study of preoperative IRX-2 immunotherapy in early breast cancer. Treatment indicated: preoperative locoregional IRX-2 cytokine immunotherapy. This phase Ib study tested locoregional IRX-2 cytokine immunotherapy given before surgery. The assay was immunoSEQ multiplex PCR, and TCRdb's table has in-frame clones only and misses some. This sample has tens of thousands of clones, with 85% to 95% found just once. The germline V gene has CDR1 SGHTA and CDR2 FQGNSA. The CDR3 covers 12 residues. The ends were cut back, 3 bases at V and 8 bases at J, with 8 bases in the middle.

The genes are TRBV7-2 and TRBJ2-1, with D possibly matching TRBD2 (5 bases). Sequenced here: tumor tissue, sampled after IRX-2 immunotherapy. This TCR derives from a human donor with breast cancer. DNA for the CDR3: TGTGCCAGCAGCTTCGGGATTCATGAGCAGTTCTTC. Protein sequence: CASSFGIHEQFF.